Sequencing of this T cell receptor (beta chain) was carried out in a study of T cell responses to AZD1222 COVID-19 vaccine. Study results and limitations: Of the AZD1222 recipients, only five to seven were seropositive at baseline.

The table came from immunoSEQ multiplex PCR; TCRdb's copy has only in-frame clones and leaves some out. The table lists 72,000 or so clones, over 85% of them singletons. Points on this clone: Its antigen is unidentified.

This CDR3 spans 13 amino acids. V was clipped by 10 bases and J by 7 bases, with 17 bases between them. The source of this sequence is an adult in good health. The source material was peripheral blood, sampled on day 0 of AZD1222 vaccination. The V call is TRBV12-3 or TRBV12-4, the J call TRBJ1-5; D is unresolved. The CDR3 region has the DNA TGTGCCACGCGGAGTAGGAGTGGGCAGCCCCAGCATTTT. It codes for CATRSRSGQPQHF.